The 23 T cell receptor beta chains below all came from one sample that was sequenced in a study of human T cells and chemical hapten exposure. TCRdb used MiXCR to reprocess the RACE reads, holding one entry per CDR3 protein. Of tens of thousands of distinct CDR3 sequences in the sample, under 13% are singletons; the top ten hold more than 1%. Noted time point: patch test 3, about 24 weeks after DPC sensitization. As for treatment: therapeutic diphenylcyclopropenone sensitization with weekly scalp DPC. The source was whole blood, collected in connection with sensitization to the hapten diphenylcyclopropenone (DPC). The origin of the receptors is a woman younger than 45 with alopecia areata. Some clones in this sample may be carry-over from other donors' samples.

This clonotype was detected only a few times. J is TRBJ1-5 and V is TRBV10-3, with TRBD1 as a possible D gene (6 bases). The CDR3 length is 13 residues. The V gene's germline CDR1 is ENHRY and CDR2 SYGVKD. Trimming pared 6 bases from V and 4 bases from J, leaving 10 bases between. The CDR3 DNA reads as TGTGCCATCAGAAGAGACAGGAATCAGCCCCAGCATTTT. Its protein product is CAIRRDRNQPQHF.

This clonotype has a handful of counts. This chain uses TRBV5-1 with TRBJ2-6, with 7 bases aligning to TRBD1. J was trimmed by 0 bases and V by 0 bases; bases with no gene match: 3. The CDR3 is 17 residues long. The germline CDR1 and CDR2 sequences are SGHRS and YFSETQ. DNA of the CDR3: TGCGCCAGCAGCTTGGAGGGACAGCCCTCTGGGGCCAACGTCCTGACTTTC. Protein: CASSLEGQPSGANVLTF. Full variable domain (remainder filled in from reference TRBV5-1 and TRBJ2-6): KAGVTQTPRYLIKTRGQQVTLSCSPISGHRSVSWYQQTPGQGLQFLFEYFSETQRNKGNFPGRFSGRQFSNSRSEMNVSTLELGDSALYLCASSLEGQPSGANVLTFGAGSRLTVL.

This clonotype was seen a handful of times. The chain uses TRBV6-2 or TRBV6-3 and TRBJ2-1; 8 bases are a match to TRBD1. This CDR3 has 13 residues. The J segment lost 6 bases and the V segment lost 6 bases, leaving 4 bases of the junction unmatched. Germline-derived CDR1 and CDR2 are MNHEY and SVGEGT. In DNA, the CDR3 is TGTGCCAGCAGACCCGGACAGGGCAATGAGCAGTTCTTC. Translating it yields CASRPGQGNEQFF.

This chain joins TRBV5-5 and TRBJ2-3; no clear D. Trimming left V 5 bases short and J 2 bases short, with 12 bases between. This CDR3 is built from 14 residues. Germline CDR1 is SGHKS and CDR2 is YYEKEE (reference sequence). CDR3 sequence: CASRTWAHTDTQYF. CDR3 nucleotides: TGTGCCAGCAGGACCTGGGCCCACACAGATACGCAGTATTTT. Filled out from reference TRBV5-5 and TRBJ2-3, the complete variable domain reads DAGVTQSPTHLIKTRGQQVTLRCSPISGHKSVSWYQQVLGQGPQFIFQYYEKEERGRGNFPDRFSARQFPNYSSELNVNALLLGDSALYLCASRTWAHTDTQYFGPGTRLTVL.

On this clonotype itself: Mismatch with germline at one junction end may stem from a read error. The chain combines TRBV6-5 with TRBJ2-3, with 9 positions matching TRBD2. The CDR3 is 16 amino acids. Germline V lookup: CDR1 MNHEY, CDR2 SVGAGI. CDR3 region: CASSLASGESTDMQYF. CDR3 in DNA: TGTGCCAGCAGTTTGGCTAGCGGGGAGAGCACAGATATGCAGTATTTT.

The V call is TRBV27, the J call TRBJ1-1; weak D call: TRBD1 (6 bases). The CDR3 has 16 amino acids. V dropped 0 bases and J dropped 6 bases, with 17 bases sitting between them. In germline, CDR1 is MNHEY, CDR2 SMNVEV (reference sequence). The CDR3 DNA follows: TGTGCCAGCAGTTTATCCCGGGGGCAGGGAGCCCCTGAAGCTTTCTTT. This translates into CASSLSRGQGAPEAFF.

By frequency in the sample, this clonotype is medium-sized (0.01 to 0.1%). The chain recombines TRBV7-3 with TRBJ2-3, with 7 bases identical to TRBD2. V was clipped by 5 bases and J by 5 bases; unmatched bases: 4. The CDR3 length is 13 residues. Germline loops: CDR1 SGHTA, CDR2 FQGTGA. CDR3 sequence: CASSHGLEDTQYF. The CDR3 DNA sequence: TGTGCCAGCAGCCACGGACTAGAAGATACGCAGTATTTT.

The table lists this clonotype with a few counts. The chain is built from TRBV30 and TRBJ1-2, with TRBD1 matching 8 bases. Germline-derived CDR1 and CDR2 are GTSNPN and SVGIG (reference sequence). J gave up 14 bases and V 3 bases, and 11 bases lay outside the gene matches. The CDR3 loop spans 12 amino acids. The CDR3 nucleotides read TGTGCCTGGAGGATAGGACAGGGTCAGAAAACCTTC. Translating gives CAWRIGQGQKTF.

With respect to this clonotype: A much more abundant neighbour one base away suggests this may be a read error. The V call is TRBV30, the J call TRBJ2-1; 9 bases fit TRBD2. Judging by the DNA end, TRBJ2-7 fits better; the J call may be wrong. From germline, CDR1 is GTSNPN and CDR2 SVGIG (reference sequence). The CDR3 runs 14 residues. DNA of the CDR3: TGTGCCTTCGATCTAGCGGGGATTGGGAATGAGCAGTACTTC. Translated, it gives CAFDLAGIGNEQYF.

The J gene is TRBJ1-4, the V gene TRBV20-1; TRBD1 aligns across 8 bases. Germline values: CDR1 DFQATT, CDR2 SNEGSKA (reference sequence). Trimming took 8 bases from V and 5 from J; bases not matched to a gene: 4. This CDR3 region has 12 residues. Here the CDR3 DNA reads TGCAGTCTTCGGGACAGGAATGAAAAACTGTTTTTT. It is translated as CSLRDRNEKLFF.

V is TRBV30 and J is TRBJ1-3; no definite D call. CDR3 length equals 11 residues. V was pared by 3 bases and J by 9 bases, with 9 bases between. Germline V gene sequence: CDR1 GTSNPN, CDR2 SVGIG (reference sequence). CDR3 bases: TGTGCCTGGAGGCCCCTTGCCACCATATATTTT. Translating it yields CAWRPLATIYF.

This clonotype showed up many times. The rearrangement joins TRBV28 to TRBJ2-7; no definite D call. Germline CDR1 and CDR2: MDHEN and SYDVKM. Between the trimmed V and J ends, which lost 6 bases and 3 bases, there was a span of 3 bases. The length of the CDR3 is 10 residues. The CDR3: CASSRYEQYF. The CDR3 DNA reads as TGTGCCAGCAGCCGCTACGAGCAGTACTTC.

DNA of the CDR3: TGCAGTGCTAGGGAGACAGGGGCTAATGAAAAACTGTTTTTT. It translates to CSARETGANEKLFF. The chain is built from TRBV20-1 and TRBJ1-4; TRBD1 aligns across 8 bases. CDR3 length: 14 amino acids. Germline V gene lookup returns CDR1 DFQATT and CDR2 SNEGSKA (reference sequence). J gave up 3 bases and V 3 bases, and 3 bases lay outside the gene matches.

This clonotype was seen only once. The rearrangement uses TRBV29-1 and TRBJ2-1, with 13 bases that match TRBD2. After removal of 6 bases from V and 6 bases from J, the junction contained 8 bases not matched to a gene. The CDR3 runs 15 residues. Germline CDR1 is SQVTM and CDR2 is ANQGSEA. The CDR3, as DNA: TGCAGCGTGTTGGGACTAGCGGGATACCCCAATGAGCAGTTCTTC. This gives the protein CSVLGLAGYPNEQFF.

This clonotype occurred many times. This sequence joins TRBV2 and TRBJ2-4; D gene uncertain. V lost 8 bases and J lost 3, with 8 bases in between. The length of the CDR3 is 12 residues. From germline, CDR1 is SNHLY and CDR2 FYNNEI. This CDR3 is CASGYSKNIQYF. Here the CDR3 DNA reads TGTGCCAGCGGCTACAGCAAAAACATTCAGTACTTC. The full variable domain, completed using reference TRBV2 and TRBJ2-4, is EPEVTQTPSHQVTQMGQEVILRCVPISNHLYFYWYRQILGQKVEFLVSFYNNEISEKSEIFDDQFSVERPDGSNFTLKIRSTKLEDSAMYFCASGYSKNIQYFGAGTRLSVL.

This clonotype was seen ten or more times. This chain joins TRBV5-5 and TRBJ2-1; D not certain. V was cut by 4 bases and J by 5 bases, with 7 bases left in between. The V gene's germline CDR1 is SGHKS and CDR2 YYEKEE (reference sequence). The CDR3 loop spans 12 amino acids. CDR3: CASSMLHNEQFF. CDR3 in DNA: TGTGCCAGCAGCATGCTACACAATGAGCAGTTCTTC.

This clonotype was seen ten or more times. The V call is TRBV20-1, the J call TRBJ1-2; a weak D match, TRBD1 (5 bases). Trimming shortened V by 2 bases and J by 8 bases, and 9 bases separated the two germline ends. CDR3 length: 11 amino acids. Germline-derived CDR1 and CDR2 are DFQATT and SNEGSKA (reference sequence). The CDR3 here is CSARIGAGYTF. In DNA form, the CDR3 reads TGCAGTGCTAGAATAGGGGCGGGCTACACCTTC.

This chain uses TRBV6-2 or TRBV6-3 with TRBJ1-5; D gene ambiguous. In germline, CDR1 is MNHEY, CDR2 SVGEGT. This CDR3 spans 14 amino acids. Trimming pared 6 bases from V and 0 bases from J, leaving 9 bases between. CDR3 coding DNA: TGTGCCAGCAGACCCGCGAATAGCAATCAGCCCCAGCATTTT. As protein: CASRPANSNQPQHF.

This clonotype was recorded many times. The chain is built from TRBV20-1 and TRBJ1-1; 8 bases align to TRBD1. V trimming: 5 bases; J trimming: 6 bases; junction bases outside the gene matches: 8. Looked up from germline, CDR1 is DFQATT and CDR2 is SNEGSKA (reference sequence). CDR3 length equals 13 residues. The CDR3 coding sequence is TGCAGTGCTCCTAATCAGGGGGCCGCTGAAGCTTTCTTT. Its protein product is CSAPNQGAAEAFF.

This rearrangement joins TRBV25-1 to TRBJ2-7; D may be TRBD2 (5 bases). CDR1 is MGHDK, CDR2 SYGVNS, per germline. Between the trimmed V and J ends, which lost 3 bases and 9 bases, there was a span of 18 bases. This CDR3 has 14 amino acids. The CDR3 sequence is CASSEAGSHVGQYF. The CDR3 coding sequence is TGTGCCAGCAGTGAGGCTGGGAGCCACGTAGGGCAGTACTTC.

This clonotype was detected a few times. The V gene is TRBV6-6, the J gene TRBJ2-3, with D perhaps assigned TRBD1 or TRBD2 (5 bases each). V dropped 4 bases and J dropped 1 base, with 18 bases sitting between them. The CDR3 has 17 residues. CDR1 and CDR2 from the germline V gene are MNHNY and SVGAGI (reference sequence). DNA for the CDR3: TGTGCCAGCAGTTCTTTAAACCGGGACCTACGCACAGATACGCAGTATTTT. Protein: CASSSLNRDLRTDTQYF.

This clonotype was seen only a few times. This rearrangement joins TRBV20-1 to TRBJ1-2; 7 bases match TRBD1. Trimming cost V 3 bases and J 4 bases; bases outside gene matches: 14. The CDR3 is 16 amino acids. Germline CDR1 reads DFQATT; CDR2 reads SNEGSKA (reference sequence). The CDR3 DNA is TGCAGTGCTAGGAGCTCGGACAGGAACTCCATCTATGGCTACACCTTC. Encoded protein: CSARSSDRNSIYGYTF.

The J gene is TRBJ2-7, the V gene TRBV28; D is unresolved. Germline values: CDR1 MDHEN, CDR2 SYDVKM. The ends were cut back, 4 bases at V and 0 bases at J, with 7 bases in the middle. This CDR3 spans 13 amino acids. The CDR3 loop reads CASSSSSSYEQYF. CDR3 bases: TGTGCCAGCAGTTCGTCAAGCTCCTACGAGCAGTACTTC.